The TCR beta chain under discussion was sequenced for a study of blood T cell repertoires in COVID-19. On the study more broadly: The samples span acute and convalescent COVID-19 from the United States, Italy and Spain. Sample material is recorded as cDNA or gDNA derived from T cells, B-cell-depleted T cells, or PBMCs.

Germline CDR1 and CDR2: MDHEN and SYDVKM. The V and J ends lost 3 bases and 0 bases, in that order; junction bases with no gene match: 2. This CDR3 spans 16 amino acids. Original processing methods: It was from reference gene primer amplification that nucleated cell counts were estimated. The assay was immunoSEQ multiplex PCR, and TCRdb's table has in-frame clones only and misses some. The V and J calls and the clone size are those of that table, but D and trimming were determined from the DNA. The repertoire holds about 140,000 clones, over 70% seen once, with 1.5% to 2% in the top ten. This clone appeared a single time.

The chain carries TRBV28 and TRBJ2-2; 9 nucleotides align to TRBD1. The sequence was obtained from a woman aged 45-60 years with acute or convalescent COVID-19. The sample consisted of peripheral blood. CDR3 bases: TGTGCCAGCAGTTTGGGGGACAGGGCGAACACCGGGGAGCTGTTTTTT. Protein sequence: CASSLGDRANTGELFF. Looking up the rest from reference TRBV28 and TRBJ2-2 gives the full variable domain: DVKVTQSSRYLVKRTGEKVFLECVQDMDHENMFWYRQDPGLGLRLIYFSYDVKMKEKGDIPEGYSVSREKKERFSLILESASTNQTSMYLCASSLGDRANTGELFFGEGSRLTVL.